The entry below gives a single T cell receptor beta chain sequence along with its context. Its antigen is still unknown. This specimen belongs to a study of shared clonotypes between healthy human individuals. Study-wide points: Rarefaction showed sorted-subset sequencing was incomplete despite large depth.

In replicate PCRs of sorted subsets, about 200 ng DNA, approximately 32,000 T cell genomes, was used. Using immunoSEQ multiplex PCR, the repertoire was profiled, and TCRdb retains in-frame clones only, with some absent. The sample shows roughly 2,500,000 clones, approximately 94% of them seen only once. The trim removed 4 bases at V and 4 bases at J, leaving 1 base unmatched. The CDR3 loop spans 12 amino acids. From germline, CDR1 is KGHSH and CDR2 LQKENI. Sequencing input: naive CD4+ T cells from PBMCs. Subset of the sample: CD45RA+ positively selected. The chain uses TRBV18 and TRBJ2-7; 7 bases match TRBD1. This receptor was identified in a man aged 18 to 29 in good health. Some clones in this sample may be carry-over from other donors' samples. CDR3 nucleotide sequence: TGTGCCAGCTCACAGGACAGGTACGAGCAGTACTTC. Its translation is CASSQDRYEQYF.